The 3 T cell receptor beta chains below come from one sample, sequenced in a study of cytomegalovirus exposure and HLA in healthy donors. PCR was performed using 60 Vbeta and 13 Jbeta primers. Clones were read by immunoSEQ multiplex PCR, and TCRdb kept only the in-frame ones, dropping some. This table holds some 180,000 clones, 77% found once. Sequencing was carried out using PBMCs. Every receptor here comes from a woman aged 55-70 years in good health and CMV-seropositive.

The rearrangement links TRBV19 to TRBJ1-1; D is uncertain. Looked up from germline, CDR1 is LNHDA and CDR2 is SQIVND (reference sequence). The CDR3 is 13 amino acids. Trimming left V 6 bases short and J 6 bases short, with 14 bases between. CDR3 loop: CASRLAAPSEAFF. The CDR3 bases are TGTGCCAGTAGGTTGGCCGCACCATCTGAAGCTTTCTTT.

This clone was detected once. The rearrangement uses TRBV6-1 and TRBJ2-5; 13 positions match TRBD2. Germline V CDR1 and CDR2: MNHNS, SASEGT. This CDR3 has 16 amino acids. The V gene end was trimmed by 1 base and the J gene end by 11 bases; junction bases not matched to a gene: 10. The CDR3 nucleotides read TGTGCCAGCAGTGAAGGGACTAGCGGGAGAGGGAGGGAGCAGTACTTC. Protein product: CASSEGTSGRGREQYF.

The CDR3, as DNA: TGTGCCAGCAGCTTCTGGACAGGGACCCACGAGCAGTACTTC. As protein: CASSFWTGTHEQYF. The chain carries TRBV11-2 and TRBJ2-7; 8 bases are a match to TRBD1. Germline-derived CDR1 and CDR2 are SGHAT and FQNNGV. The CDR3 has 14 amino acids. Unmatched junction bases numbered 6, after V lost 3 bases and J lost 5 bases.